Listed here is a single T cell receptor beta chain. Measured with immunoSEQ multiplex PCR; TCRdb has only the in-frame clones, and not every one. The table shows over 250,000 clones, with less than 90% occurring only once. This entry is derived from a study of blood T cell repertoires in COVID-19. V dropped 0 bases and J dropped 6 bases, with 7 bases sitting between them. In germline, CDR1 is SGDLS, CDR2 YYNGEE. The CDR3 has 13 amino acids. The source is a human donor in a cohort sampled during active COVID-19. This chain connects TRBV9 to TRBJ2-1, with D possibly matching TRBD2 (6 bases). Sequenced input: peripheral blood. CDR3 sequence (DNA): TGTGCCAGCAGCGTAGAACTAGCCAATGAGCAGTTCTTC. Protein: CASSVELANEQFF.